Listed here is a single TCR beta chain. Additional DNA sequences in this sample encode the identical CDR3. The CDR3 covers 14 residues. The J segment lost 5 bases and the V segment lost 6 bases, leaving 7 bases of the junction unmatched. The germline CDR1 and CDR2 sequences are MNHEY and SVGAGI. Some clones are missing from TCRdb's copy, which holds only in-frame ones; the method was immunoSEQ multiplex PCR. The sample has a few hundred thousand clones; approximately 92% are singletons. The data were obtained in a study of blood T cell repertoires in COVID-19. About the study: Material from acute and convalescent COVID-19 was sourced from the United States, Italy and Spain.

Clinical histories supplied by participants themselves formed the basis of cohort assignment. All recovered Cohort 3 donors got two negative PCRs, got clearance, or saw symptom resolution. The sequence came from a woman in her late teens or twenties who had recovered from COVID-19. The J gene is TRBJ1-1, the V gene TRBV6-5, with 9 bases matching TRBD1. Sequencing used PBMCs or T cells enriched from blood (not recorded which). CDR3 DNA: TGTGCCAGCAGGGCGACAGGGGGGCGGACTGAAGCTTTCTTT. Translated: CASRATGGRTEAFF.